These T cell receptor beta chains were read from a single sample in a study of cytomegalovirus exposure and HLA in healthy donors. Data came from immunoSEQ multiplex PCR; TCRdb stores just in-frame clones and leaves some out. Of around 130,000 clones in the sample, over 70% were seen once. The sequenced material came from PBMCs. These receptors originate from a woman in her late teens or twenties in good health and CMV-seronegative. CDR3s include the opening cysteine and the closing phenylalanine or tryptophan.

>TRBV20-1|TRBJ2-1
CSAMTVNEQFF
>TRBV28|TRBJ2-3
CASRPGLAVRNTQYF
>TRBV30|TRBJ1-1
CAAGYRGRTEAFF
>TRBV5-4|TRBJ2-7
CASSLAQGGAPQYF
>TRBV5-1|TRBJ2-5
CASSLAFDQETQYF
>TRBV4-1|TRBJ2-2
CASSQEGPGELFF
>TRBV20-1|TRBJ2-3
CSASGKDTQYF
>TRBV5-4|TRBJ1-2
CASSPNRQGGGYTF
>TRBV9|TRBJ2-5
CASSVGASRYQETQYF
>TRBV7-9|TRBJ2-5
CASSSSTRETQYF
>TRBV19|TRBJ1-1
CASSPLGVNTEAFF
>TRBV27|TRBJ1-4
CASSLYGGGEKLFF